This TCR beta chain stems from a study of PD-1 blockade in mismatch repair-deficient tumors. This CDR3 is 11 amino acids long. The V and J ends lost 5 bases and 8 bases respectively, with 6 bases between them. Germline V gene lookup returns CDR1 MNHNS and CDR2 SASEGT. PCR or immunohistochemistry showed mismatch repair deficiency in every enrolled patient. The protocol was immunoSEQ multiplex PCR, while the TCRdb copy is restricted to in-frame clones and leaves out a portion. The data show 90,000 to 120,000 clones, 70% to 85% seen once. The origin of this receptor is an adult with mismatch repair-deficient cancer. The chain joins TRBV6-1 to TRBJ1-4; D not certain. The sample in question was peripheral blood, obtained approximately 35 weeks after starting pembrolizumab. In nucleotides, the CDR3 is TGTGCCAGCAGTCTCGCCGAAAAACTGTTTTTT. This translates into CASSLAEKLFF.